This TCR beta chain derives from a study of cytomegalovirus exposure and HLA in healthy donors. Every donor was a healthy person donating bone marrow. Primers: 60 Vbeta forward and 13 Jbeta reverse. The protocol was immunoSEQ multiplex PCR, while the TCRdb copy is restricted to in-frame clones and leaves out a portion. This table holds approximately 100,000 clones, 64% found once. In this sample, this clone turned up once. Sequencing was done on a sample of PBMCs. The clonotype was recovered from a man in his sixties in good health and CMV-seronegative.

The CDR3 coding sequence is TGTGCCACCAGCAGAGATTTGAGCCGGGCAGGGTTTGGCTACACCTTC. This codes for CATSRDLSRAGFGYTF. The chain carries TRBV15 and TRBJ1-2; tentative D call: TRBD1 (5 bases). Germline V gene lookup returns CDR1 LNHNV and CDR2 YYDKDF (reference sequence). The CDR3 runs 16 residues. With 0 bases removed from V and 7 bases from J, the gap between germline ends came to 18 bases.